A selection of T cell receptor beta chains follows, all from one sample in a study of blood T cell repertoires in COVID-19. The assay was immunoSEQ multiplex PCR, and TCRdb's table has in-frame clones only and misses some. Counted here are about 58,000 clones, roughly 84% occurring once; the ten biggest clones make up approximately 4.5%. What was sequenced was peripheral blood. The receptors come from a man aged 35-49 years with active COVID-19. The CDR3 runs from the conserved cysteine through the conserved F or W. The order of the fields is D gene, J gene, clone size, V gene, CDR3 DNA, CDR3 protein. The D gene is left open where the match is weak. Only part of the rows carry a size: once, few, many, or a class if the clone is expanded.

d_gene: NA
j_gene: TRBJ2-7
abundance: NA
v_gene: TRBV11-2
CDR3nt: TGTGCCAGCAGCTTAGATTCGAACTCCGATTACGAGCAGTACTTC
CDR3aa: CASSLDSNSDYEQYF

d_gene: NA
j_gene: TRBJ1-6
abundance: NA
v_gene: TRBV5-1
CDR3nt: TGCGCCAGCAGCCCCAACGCGGGAGGGACCTATAATTCACCCCTCCACTTT
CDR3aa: CASSPNAGGTYNSPLHF

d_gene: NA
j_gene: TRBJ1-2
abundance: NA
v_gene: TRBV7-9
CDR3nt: TGTGCCAGCAGCTCCTCCGTCCATGGCTACACCTTC
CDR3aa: CASSSSVHGYTF

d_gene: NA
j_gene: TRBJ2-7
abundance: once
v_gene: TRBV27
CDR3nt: TGTGCCAGCAGTTTATCTTCCCCCGGCTACGAGCAGTACTTC
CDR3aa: CASSLSSPGYEQYF

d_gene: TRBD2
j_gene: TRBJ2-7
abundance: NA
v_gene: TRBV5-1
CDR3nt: TGCGCCAGCAGCTTGTTAGCGGGTGGGGCCCCCTACGAGCAGTACTTC
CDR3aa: CASSLLAGGAPYEQYF

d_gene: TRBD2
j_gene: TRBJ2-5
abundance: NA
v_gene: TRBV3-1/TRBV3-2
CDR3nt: TGTGCCAGCAGCCAAGAAGACGCGGGACTAGCGGGAGGCCCCCAAGAGACCCAGTACTTC
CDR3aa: CASSQEDAGLAGGPQETQYF

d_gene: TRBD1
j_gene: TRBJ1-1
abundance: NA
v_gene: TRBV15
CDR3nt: TGTGCCACCAGCAGGGTTCCGGGACAGGGGGCATCTGAAGCTTTCTTT
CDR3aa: CATSRVPGQGASEAFF

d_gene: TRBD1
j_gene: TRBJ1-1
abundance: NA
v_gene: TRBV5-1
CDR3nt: TGCGCCAGCAGCTTGGGACAGGGTCGCACTGAAGCTTTCTTT
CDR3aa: CASSLGQGRTEAFF

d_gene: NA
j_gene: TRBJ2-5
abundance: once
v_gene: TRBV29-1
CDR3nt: TGCAGCGGAACCCGACTAGTATCGGAGACCCAGTACTTC
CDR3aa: CSGTRLVSETQYF

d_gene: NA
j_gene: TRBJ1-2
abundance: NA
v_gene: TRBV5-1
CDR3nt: TGCGCCAGCAGACGGACGAGGGACTATGGCTACACCTTC
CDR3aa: CASRRTRDYGYTF

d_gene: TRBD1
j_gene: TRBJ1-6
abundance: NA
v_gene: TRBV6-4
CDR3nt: TGTGCCAGCAGTGACCTACCCCAGGACAGGGGGGGTGGGTCACCCCTCCACTTT
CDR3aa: CASSDLPQDRGGGSPLHF